The T cell receptor (beta chain) under discussion was sequenced for a study of shared clonotypes between healthy human individuals (dated by TCRdb to 2020 to 2021). For context, the study as a whole: A few men and a couple of women, aged 18 to 49 years, made up the cohort. The study deeply sequenced blood TCR repertoires of five healthy adults to estimate repertoire size and the extent of clonotype sharing between individuals. To increase sequencing depth and limit assay-specific biases, different laboratories used diverse techniques to prepare libraries and sequence TCR repertoires. Leukapheresis yielded between about 0.94 and 9.5 billion PBMCs per donor. General findings and caveats noted by the study authors: Pairwise subsampling indicated that sequencing depth was expected to affect the degree of clonotype sharing among donors. Sampling was limited to blood, and TCR repertoires in tissue likely differ from TCR repertoires in blood. The genetic and exposure-history diversity represented was limited by the small number of donors.

The donors were healthy, HIV-negative adults who had no recently reported acute infections or vaccinations. All donors were Caucasian adults living in Nashville, Tennessee, USA. For unsorted samples, roughly 81 million PBMCs were counted and genomic DNA was extracted with the QIAamp DNA Blood Mini kit. After blood collection by leukapheresis, PBMCs were isolated using Ficoll-Histopaque density gradient centrifugation and then cryopreserved in the vapor phase of liquid nitrogen. Remarks on this clone: What this receptor recognizes is not known. Base quality data are lacking; no much larger clone is found one base away.

Using the deep immunoSEQ assay, TCR CDR3 regions were amplified from genomic DNA by multiplex PCR. For each cell subset, the extracted genomic DNA was distributed evenly across all wells of several immunoSEQ 96-well plates, and each plate served as one replicate. Each replicate PCR for unsorted PBMC received roughly 290 ng genomic DNA, equal to approximately 30,000 T cell genomes. Genomic DNA from unsorted PBMC was sequenced over ten immunoSEQ deep assay plates. The purified libraries were quantified using a Qubit 3.0 fluorometer, sized with a Bioanalyzer 2100, and then quantified again using the KAPA Library Quantification kit. Every immunoSEQ 96-well plate was sequenced on a separate single-read 150-cycle Illumina NextSeq 550 flow cell. In the authors' own workflow: Because the immunoSEQ output included only junctional sequences and no quality scores, the filtering could not be the same as the filtering used for full-length reads. To assign V/J genes and CDR3, sequences were annotated using PyIR, a Python wrapper for IgBLAST v1.9, with IMGT germline references. Reads were filtered out if the reads had weak V/J assignments (E-value above 1e-6), no CDR3, stop codons, out-of-frame junctions, or ambiguous translated residues. V3J clonotypes were defined as sequences sharing an identical inferred V gene, J gene, and CDR3 amino acid sequence. To compute the percentage overlap between repertoires, the number of shared unique clonotypes was divided by the size of the smaller repertoire. Richness of each repertoire was evaluated using RTK rarefaction, the Chao1 estimator, and Recon v2.1 estimates of unobserved clonotypes. TCRdb took this table from immuneACCESS and kept in-frame rearrangements with V and J called. Such tables lack part of the clones; where checked against another copy, unresolved V genes explain under half of the gap, and the rest is unexplained. V, J and clone size are taken as reported in that table, and D and trimming were inferred from the DNA itself. The sample table holds 530,000 or so clones, of which roughly 79% were seen once. The biggest ten clones account for under 15% of the sample.

The CDR3 goes from the cysteine to the phenylalanine over 17 residues. Only the CDR3 part of the read is kept: 51 bases, read in frame from the first base. Relative to germline, V is missing 6 bases and J is missing 0 bases, with 7 bases of the junction outside any gene match. CDR1 is given as PRHDT and CDR2 as FYEKMQ, both from the germline V gene (reference sequence). The clonotype was recovered from a middle-aged woman in good health. Some clones in this sample may be carry-over from other donors' samples. The chain couples TRBV13 to TRBJ2-6, with 8 bases matching TRBD1. The sample taken for sequencing was PBMCs. For the CDR3, the sequence is CASRPRGRSSGANVLTF. The nucleotides read TGTGCCAGCAGACCCAGGGGGCGAAGCTCTGGGGCCAACGTCCTGACTTTC.